Below, 4 T cell receptor beta chains from the same sample are listed, as sequenced in a study of T-cell memory formation after mild COVID-19. TCRdb re-analysed the 5' RACE reads in MiXCR, keeping a single row per CDR3 protein. The sample holds approximately 260,000 distinct CDR3 sequences, 16% seen once. The sequenced sample consisted of PBMCs or a T cell subset sorted from them (not recorded which). The source is a man aged 18 to 29 who had mild COVID-19 (a few samples of this study predate the infection). Cell type and time point are not known.

This clonotype was counted between two and nine times. This chain links TRBV5-8 with TRBJ2-3; D gene unclear. CDR3 length equals 12 residues. The V gene's germline CDR1 is SGHTS and CDR2 YDEGEE. V was pared by 4 bases and J by 8 bases, with 11 bases between. The CDR3 loop is CASSGYMGTQYF. The CDR3 nucleotides are TGTGCCAGCAGCGGGTACATGGGTACGCAGTATTTT.

The V gene is TRBV4-1, the J gene TRBJ2-7; TRBD2 aligns across 12 bases. Germline assignment: CDR1 MGHRA and CDR2 YSYEKL. This CDR3 contains 15 residues. The J segment lost 5 bases and the V segment lost 1 base, leaving 3 bases of the junction unmatched. Written as DNA, the CDR3 is TGCGCCAGCAGCCAAGTAGGACTAGCGGGGAACGAGCAGTACTTC. Its translation is CASSQVGLAGNEQYF.

The chain is built from TRBV3-1 and TRBJ2-2; no definite D call. The V end lost 1 base, the J end lost 0 bases, and 9 bases lay between the germline ends. Looked up from germline, CDR1 is LGHDT and CDR2 is YNNKEL (reference sequence). There are 16 residues in the CDR3. CDR3 protein: CASSQAGGPNTGELFF. The DNA of the CDR3 is TGTGCCAGCAGCCAAGCGGGTGGGCCGAACACCGGGGAGCTGTTTTTT. Looking up the rest from reference TRBV3-1 and TRBJ2-2 gives the full variable domain: DTAVSQTPKYLVTQMGNDKSIKCEQNLGHDTMYWYKQDSKKFLKIMFSYNNKELIINETVPNRFSPKSPDKAHLNLHINSLELGDSAVYFCASSQAGGPNTGELFFGEGSRLTVL.

This clonotype was seen repeatedly, ten times or more. The J gene is TRBJ1-4, the V gene TRBV7-8; possibly TRBD1 for D (6 bases). The germline V gene encodes CDR1 SGHVS and CDR2 FQNEAQ. V was cut by 5 bases and J by 7 bases, with 14 bases left in between. This CDR3 region has 14 residues. CDR3 in DNA: TGTGCCAGCAGCGCACAGGGCTGGGGTGAAAAACTGTTTTTT. This encodes CASSAQGWGEKLFF.